The present T cell receptor (beta chain) was sequenced within a study of Ad26.COV2.S vaccination and SARS-CoV-2 variants. This table comes from immunoSEQ multiplex PCR, and its TCRdb copy is limited to in-frame clones, with some not included. The sample has about 680,000 clones; roughly 90% are singletons. The CDR3 is 15 amino acids. From germline, CDR1 is LNHDA and CDR2 SQIVND (reference sequence). V lost 5 bases, J lost 1 base, and 4 bases stayed unmatched. Treatment in this sample: approximately 18 received Ad26.COV2.S at low or high dose, single or two shots; 5 received placebo; per-sample allocation not given. Repertoires come from day 63 after the first vaccine or placebo injection.

The chain links TRBV19 to TRBJ2-3, with TRBD1 matching 9 bases. The sample here was peripheral blood, taken in a trial of Ad26.COV2.S vaccine versus placebo. This receptor was identified in a person between 18 and 60 years old who received the Ad26.COV2.S COVID-19 vaccine or a placebo. CDR3 coding DNA: TGTGCCAGTAGTCCATGGACAGGGGGCACAGATACGCAGTATTTT. Its translation: CASSPWTGGTDTQYF.